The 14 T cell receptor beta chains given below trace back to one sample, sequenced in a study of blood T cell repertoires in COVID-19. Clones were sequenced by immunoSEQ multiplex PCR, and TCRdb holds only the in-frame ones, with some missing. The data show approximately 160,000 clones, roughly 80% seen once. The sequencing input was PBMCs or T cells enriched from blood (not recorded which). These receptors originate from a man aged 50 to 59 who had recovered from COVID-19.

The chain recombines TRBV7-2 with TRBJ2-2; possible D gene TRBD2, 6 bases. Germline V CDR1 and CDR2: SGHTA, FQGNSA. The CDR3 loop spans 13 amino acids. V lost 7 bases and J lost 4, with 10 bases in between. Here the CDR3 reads CASNRDSTGELFF. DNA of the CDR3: TGTGCCAGCAACCGGGACTCCACCGGGGAGCTGTTTTTT.

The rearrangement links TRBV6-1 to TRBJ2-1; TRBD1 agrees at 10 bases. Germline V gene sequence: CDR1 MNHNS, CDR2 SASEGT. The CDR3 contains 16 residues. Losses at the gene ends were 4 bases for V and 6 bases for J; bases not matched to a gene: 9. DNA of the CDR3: TGTGCCAGCAGTGTCCCCTCCGGGACAGGGGTCAATGAGCAGTTCTTC. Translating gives CASSVPSGTGVNEQFF.

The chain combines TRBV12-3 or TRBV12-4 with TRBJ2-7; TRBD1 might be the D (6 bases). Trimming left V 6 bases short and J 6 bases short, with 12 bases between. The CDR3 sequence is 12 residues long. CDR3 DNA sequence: TGTGCCAGCAGCGAACAGGGAATCGAGCAGTACTTC. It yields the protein CASSEQGIEQYF.

The CDR3 sequence is CASSQDRGFANEKLFF. As DNA, the CDR3 is TGCGCCAGCAGCCAAGATCGCGGGTTCGCTAATGAAAAACTGTTTTTT. This chain connects TRBV4-3 to TRBJ1-4; D gene uncertain. CDR1 is LGHNA, CDR2 YSLEER, per germline. CDR3 length: 16 residues. Trimming cost V 0 bases and J 3 bases, with 11 bases left between them.

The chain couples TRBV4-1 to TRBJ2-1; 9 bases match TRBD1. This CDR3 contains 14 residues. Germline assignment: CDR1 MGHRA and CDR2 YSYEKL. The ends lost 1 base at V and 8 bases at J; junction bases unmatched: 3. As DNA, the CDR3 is TGCGCCAGCAGCCAAGGACAGGGGGGCTATGAGCAGTTCTTC. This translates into CASSQGQGGYEQFF.

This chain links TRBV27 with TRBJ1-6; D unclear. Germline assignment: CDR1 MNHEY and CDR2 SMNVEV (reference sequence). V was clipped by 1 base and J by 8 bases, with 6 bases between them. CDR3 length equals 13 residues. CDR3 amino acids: CASSLFTYSPLHF. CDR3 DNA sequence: TGTGCCAGCAGTTTATTCACTTATTCACCCCTCCACTTT.

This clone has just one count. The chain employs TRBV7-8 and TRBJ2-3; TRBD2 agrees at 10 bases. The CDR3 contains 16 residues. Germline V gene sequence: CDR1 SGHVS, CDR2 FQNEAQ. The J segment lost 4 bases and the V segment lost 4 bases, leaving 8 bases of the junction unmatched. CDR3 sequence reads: CASSSRAGGPPDTQYF. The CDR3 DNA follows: TGTGCCAGCAGCTCAAGAGCGGGGGGGCCCCCAGATACGCAGTATTTT.

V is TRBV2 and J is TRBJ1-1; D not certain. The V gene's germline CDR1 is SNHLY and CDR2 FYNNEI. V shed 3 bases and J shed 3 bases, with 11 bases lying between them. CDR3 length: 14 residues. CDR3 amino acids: CASSDTSGDTEAFF. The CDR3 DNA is TGTGCCAGCAGTGACACGTCCGGGGACACTGAAGCTTTCTTT.

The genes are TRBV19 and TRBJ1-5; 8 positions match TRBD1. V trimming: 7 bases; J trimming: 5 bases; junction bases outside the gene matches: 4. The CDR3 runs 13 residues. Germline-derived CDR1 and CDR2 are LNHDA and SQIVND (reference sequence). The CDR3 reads CASTGQGYQPQHF. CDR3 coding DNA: TGTGCCAGTACTGGACAGGGTTATCAGCCCCAGCATTTT. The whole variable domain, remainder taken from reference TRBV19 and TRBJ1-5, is DGGITQSPKYLFRKEGQNVTLSCEQNLNHDAMYWYRQDPGQGLRLIYYSQIVNDFQKGDIAEGYSVSREKKESFPLTVTSAQKNPTAFYLCASTGQGYQPQHFGDGTRLSIL.

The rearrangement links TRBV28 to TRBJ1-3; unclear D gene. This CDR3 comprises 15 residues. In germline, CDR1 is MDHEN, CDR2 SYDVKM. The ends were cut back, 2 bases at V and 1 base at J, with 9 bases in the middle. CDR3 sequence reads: CASSLLRISGNTIYF. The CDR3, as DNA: TGTGCCAGCAGTTTACTCAGGATTTCTGGAAACACCATATATTTT.

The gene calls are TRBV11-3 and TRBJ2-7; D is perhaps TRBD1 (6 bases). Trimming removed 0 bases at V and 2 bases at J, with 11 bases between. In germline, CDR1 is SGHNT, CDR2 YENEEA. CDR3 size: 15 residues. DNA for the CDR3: TGTGCCAGCAGCTTAGAGGGGGCGGTGCCCTACGAGCAGTACTTC. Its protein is CASSLEGAVPYEQYF.

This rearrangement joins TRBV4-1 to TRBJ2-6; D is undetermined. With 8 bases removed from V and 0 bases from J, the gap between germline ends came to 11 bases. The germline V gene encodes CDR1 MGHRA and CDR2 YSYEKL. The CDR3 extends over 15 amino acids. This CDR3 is CASGPESSGANVLTF. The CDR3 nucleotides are TGCGCCAGCGGGCCTGAAAGCTCTGGGGCCAACGTCCTGACTTTC.

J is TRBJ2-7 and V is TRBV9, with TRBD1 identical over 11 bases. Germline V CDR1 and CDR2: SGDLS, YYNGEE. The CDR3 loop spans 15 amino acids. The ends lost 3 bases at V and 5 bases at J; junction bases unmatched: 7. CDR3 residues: CASSAGTGGYHEQYF. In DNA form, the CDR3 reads TGTGCCAGCAGCGCTGGGACAGGGGGTTACCACGAGCAGTACTTC. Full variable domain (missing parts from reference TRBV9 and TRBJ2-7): DSGVTQTPKHLITATGQRVTLRCSPRSGDLSVYWYQQSLDQGLQFLIQYYNGEERAKGNILERFSAQQFPDLHSELNLSSLELGDSALYFCASSAGTGGYHEQYFGPGTRLTVT.

The CDR3 is CASSLRSSGGYEQYF. CDR3 coding DNA: TGTGCCAGCAGCTTGAGAAGTAGCGGGGGGTACGAGCAGTACTTC. V is TRBV5-6 and J is TRBJ2-7, with 10 bases aligning to TRBD2. Germline V gene data show CDR1 as SGHDT and CDR2 as YYEEEE. This CDR3 has 15 residues. The junction had 5 bases not matched to a gene; V was cut back by 1 base and J by 4 bases.